This T cell receptor (beta chain) was captured by sequencing in a study of prognosis after radiotherapy for stage I lung cancer. Background on the study: From April 2018 through January 2019, patients with stage I non-small cell lung cancer were enrolled. Patients were about a dozen men and more than 5 women aged about 50 to 85, median about 79 years.

Template was genomic DNA; TCR beta CDR3 amplified in two multiplex PCR rounds. Primers targeting each individual TRBV and TRBJ gene were applied in first-round PCR. TCRdb reprocessed the multiplex PCR reads with MiXCR, giving one entry per CDR3 protein. This sample has about 51,000 distinct CDR3 sequences, with 30% to 35% found just once. Peripheral blood, approximately 6.1 milliliters per draw, was collected at each of two time points. Trimming took off 6 bases at V and 5 bases at J, with 10 bases between the two ends. Per germline, CDR1 SNHLY and CDR2 FYNNEI. This CDR3 has 12 amino acids. Study findings and constraints: The number of unique TCR clones went down after stereotactic body radiation therapy, with a median of about 10,000 versus 6,900.

This clonotype was picked up many times. What it recognizes is unknown. The genes are TRBV2 and TRBJ2-5; no clear D gene. This specimen consisted of PBMCs, obtained before or after stereotactic body radiation therapy (not recorded which). The clonotype was recovered from a donor at least 50 years old with non-small cell lung cancer. The CDR3 reads CASRPDLETQYF. CDR3 nucleotide sequence: TGTGCCAGCAGGCCCGATCTGGAGACCCAGTACTTC.